The 8 T cell receptor beta chains presented below share a single source sample, sequenced in a study of early T cells in non-severe SARS-CoV-2 infection. TCRdb re-called the 5' RACE reads with MiXCR, one entry per CDR3 protein. The sample yields approximately 47,000 distinct CDR3 sequences, over 5% seen once. The source material was whole blood, sampled at baseline. These TCRs come from an adult who was a healthcare worker with PCR-confirmed SARS-CoV-2 infection or an uninfected control (not recorded which).

This clonotype has a handful of counts. This rearrangement joins TRBV18 to TRBJ2-5, with D possibly being TRBD2 (5 bases). The germline V and J ends were trimmed by 3 bases and 0 bases, with 11 bases remaining between them. The CDR3 has 15 residues. Germline V gene lookup returns CDR1 KGHSH and CDR2 LQKENI. CDR3 DNA: TGTGCCAGCTCACCTAACCCGGGGTACCAAGAGACCCAGTACTTC. Translation: CASSPNPGYQETQYF.

This clonotype showed up just a few times. V and J are TRBV4-1 and TRBJ2-7; possibly TRBD1 for D (8 bases). Germline CDR1 and CDR2: MGHRA and YSYEKL. Trimming left V 0 bases short and J 2 bases short, with 14 bases between. The CDR3 extends over 16 amino acids. The CDR3 nucleotides are TGCGCCAGCAGCCAAGACCGGACAGGGAGGGCCTACGAGCAGTACTTC. Protein product: CASSQDRTGRAYEQYF.

This clonotype has more than one count but fewer than ten. The DNA of the CDR3 is TGCGCCAGCAGCCAAGGGGGACAAGAGACCCAGTACTTC. Protein sequence: CASSQGGQETQYF. V gene TRBV4-1 combines with J gene TRBJ2-5, with no clear D. The CDR3 covers 13 residues. Trimming took off 1 base at V and 2 bases at J, with 5 bases between the two ends. CDR1 MGHRA and CDR2 YSYEKL come from the germline V gene.

The gene calls are TRBV7-8 and TRBJ2-1, with D tentatively TRBD2 (5 bases). Germline assignment: CDR1 SGHVS and CDR2 FQNEAQ. The CDR3 runs 16 residues. V was pared by 2 bases and J by 4 bases, with 15 bases between. The CDR3 DNA follows: TGTGCCAGCAGCTTATCGGTGGGAGTATCGTACAATGAGCAGTTCTTC. Translated, it gives CASSLSVGVSYNEQFF.

This clonotype occurred a few times. The chain is built from TRBV28 and TRBJ2-7; the match to TRBD2 covers 7 bases. This CDR3 contains 13 residues. With 6 bases clipped from V and 4 bases from J, the junction kept 6 bases outside the gene matches. The V gene's germline CDR1 is MDHEN and CDR2 SYDVKM. The CDR3, as DNA: TGTGCCAGCAGCTCTCGCGGGGGATACGAGCAGTACTTC. This gives the protein CASSSRGGYEQYF.

This clonotype appeared many times. This chain links TRBV20-1 with TRBJ2-6; no clear D gene. The CDR3 sequence is 14 residues long. V was trimmed by 6 bases and J by 1 base, leaving 10 bases between them. Germline V gene data show CDR1 as DFQATT and CDR2 as SNEGSKA (reference sequence). The CDR3 protein is CSAPQMSGANVLTF. The CDR3 DNA is TGCAGTGCCCCCCAAATGTCTGGGGCCAACGTCCTGACTTTC.

Only a few counts were recorded for this clonotype. The CDR3 loop is CSARNSVSRHEQYF. The CDR3 region has the DNA TGCAGTGCTAGAAACAGCGTGTCTAGACACGAGCAGTACTTC. The V and J genes are TRBV20-1 and TRBJ2-7; D is ambiguous. V lost 2 bases, J lost 5 bases, and 16 bases lay in between. The CDR3 has 14 amino acids. The V gene's germline CDR1 is DFQATT and CDR2 SNEGSKA (reference sequence).

In this sample, this clonotype turned up many times. V usage is TRBV6-1 and J usage is TRBJ1-5; a possible D gene is TRBD1 (5 bases). The CDR3 is 13 residues long. Germline assignment: CDR1 MNHNS and CDR2 SASEGT. Trimming removed 7 bases at V and 10 bases at J, with 17 bases between. Here the CDR3 DNA reads TGTGCCAGCATAAGGGACGGGGCGGGCCCCCAGCATTTT. The encoded protein is CASIRDGAGPQHF.